This entry lists 28 T cell receptor beta chains sequenced from one sample in a study of blood T cells in healthy people across ages. A second PCR of roughly 7 to 11 cycles used a sample-barcoded 5' primer and a J-beta primer mix. Using its own MiXCR run on the 5' RACE reads, TCRdb lists one record per CDR3 protein. The table shows hundreds of thousands of distinct CDR3 sequences, with around 48% occurring only once. The specimen was blood. The receptors here all came from a young man in good health.

This chain links TRBV6-7 with TRBJ2-7, with TRBD1 matching over 7 bases. TRBV6-7 is labeled an ORF, and its function is uncertain. The CDR3 has 14 residues. The V segment lost 6 bases and the J segment 5 bases; nucleotides outside the gene matches: 10. The DNA of the CDR3 is TGTGCCAGCAGGACCCGGGACAGTAAGGACGAGCAGTACTTC. Amino acids: CASRTRDSKDEQYF.

This clonotype has only a few counts. It is unclear where the CDR3 begins or ends on the DNA, so no DNA is shown, and the CDR3 is as TCRdb lists it. The J gene is TRBJ2-1, the V gene TRBV12-3 or TRBV12-4; the table assigns TRBD1, which was not confirmed against the DNA. The CDR3 length equals 11 residues, ends included. CDR3 region: CASSFGTGTFF.

The V call is TRBV6-5, the J call TRBJ1-2; D is possibly TRBD1 (5 bases). Germline CDR1 and CDR2: MNHEY and SVGAGI. There are 12 residues in the CDR3. Trimming shortened V by 5 bases and J by 13 bases, and 17 bases separated the two germline ends. CDR3 amino acids: CASSLGTGDSTF. CDR3 DNA: TGTGCCAGCAGTCTTGGGACGGGAGATTCCACCTTC.

V gene TRBV18 combines with J gene TRBJ1-5; tentative D call: TRBD1 (5 bases). Germline lookup yields CDR1 KGHSH and CDR2 LQKENI. The CDR3 is made up of 13 amino acids. Trimming pared 6 bases from V and 6 bases from J, leaving 12 bases between. The DNA of the CDR3 is TGTGCCAGCTCCCCCGGGGGGAGTCAGCCCCAGCATTTT. This codes for CASSPGGSQPQHF.

This clonotype was observed a handful of times. The genes are TRBV27 and TRBJ2-5; maybe TRBD1 (5 bases). Germline V gene lookup returns CDR1 MNHEY and CDR2 SMNVEV (reference sequence). The CDR3 is 15 amino acids. Trimming took off 3 bases at V and 5 bases at J, with 16 bases between the two ends. CDR3 bases: TGTGCCAGCAGTTTCACCCCAGGGTCGTGGGAGACCCAGTACTTC. Translating it yields CASSFTPGSWETQYF.

This chain joins TRBV20-1 and TRBJ1-5; TRBD1 matches at 9 bases. J was trimmed by 2 bases and V by 0 bases; bases with no gene match: 17. CDR1 and CDR2 (germline): DFQATT, SNEGSKA (reference sequence). The CDR3 runs to 20 residues. The CDR3 region is CSARDPAGTGIMAGNQPQHF. In DNA, the CDR3 is TGCAGTGCTAGAGATCCCGCAGGGACAGGGATTATGGCGGGCAATCAGCCCCAGCATTTT.

V usage is TRBV5-5 and J usage is TRBJ2-6; D gene ambiguous. This CDR3 spans 17 amino acids. Trimming left V 0 bases short and J 4 bases short, with 14 bases between. Per the germline V gene, CDR1 is SGHKS and CDR2 is YYEKEE (reference sequence). DNA for the CDR3: TGTGCCAGCAGCTTGGACAGCTCAAGGGCCGGGGCCAACGTCCTGACTTTC. This encodes CASSLDSSRAGANVLTF.

The chain employs TRBV12-3 or TRBV12-4 and TRBJ2-3; weak D call: TRBD1 (5 bases). The CDR3 sequence is 14 residues long. V was pared by 6 bases and J by 4 bases, with 14 bases between. The CDR3 DNA is TGTGCCAGCAGACGAGACAGTAACTCAGATACGCAGTATTTT. This gives the protein CASRRDSNSDTQYF.

This clonotype was counted only a few times. This CDR3 is CATGAQSTDTQYF. The CDR3 DNA is TGTGCCACCGGGGCCCAGAGCACAGATACGCAGTATTTT. The chain links TRBV24-1 to TRBJ2-3; D perhaps matches TRBD1 (5 bases). Trimming pared 9 bases from V and 0 bases from J, leaving 9 bases between. Germline assignment: CDR1 KGHDR and CDR2 SFDVKD. This CDR3 is 13 amino acids long.

The chain carries TRBV29-1 and TRBJ1-1, with no clear D. Per germline, CDR1 SQVTM and CDR2 ANQGSEA. This CDR3 contains 12 residues. V lost 5 bases, J lost 0 bases, and 7 bases lay in between. The DNA of the CDR3 is TGCAGCGTTCGGACCTTGAACACTGAAGCTTTCTTT. Protein: CSVRTLNTEAFF.

This clonotype was seen more than once but under ten times. The chain combines TRBV29-1 with TRBJ1-2; 8 bases are a match to TRBD1. This CDR3 comprises 13 residues. J lost 2 bases, V lost 8 bases, and 7 bases had no gene match. Germline V gives CDR1 SQVTM, CDR2 ANQGSEA. CDR3 in DNA: TGCAGCACCCAGGGACAGGCAAACTATGGCTACACCTTC. Translated: CSTQGQANYGYTF.

This chain links TRBV20-1 with TRBJ1-1, with a tentative D call TRBD1 (6 bases). V gave up 4 bases and J gave up 0 bases, with 9 bases separating them. Germline V CDR1 and CDR2: DFQATT, SNEGSKA (reference sequence). This CDR3 is built from 13 residues. The CDR3 here is CSATGDLNTEAFF. The CDR3 coding sequence is TGCAGTGCTACAGGGGACTTGAACACTGAAGCTTTCTTT.

This clonotype was counted many times. CDR3 in amino acids: CASGLAGGRYEQFF. CDR3 sequence (DNA): TGTGCCAGCGGTCTAGCGGGGGGTCGTTATGAGCAGTTCTTC. The V call is TRBV27, the J call TRBJ2-1; 11 bases align to TRBD2. CDR1 is MNHEY, CDR2 SMNVEV, per germline (reference sequence). V lost 8 bases to trimming and J lost 8 bases; unmatched junction nucleotides: 8. This CDR3 is built from 14 residues.

The V call is TRBV19, the J call TRBJ1-5, with D unresolved. V lost 3 bases and J lost 0, with 12 bases in between. CDR1 and CDR2 (germline): LNHDA, SQIVND (reference sequence). The CDR3 covers 16 residues. CDR3 protein: CASSINLEVSNQPQHF. The CDR3 DNA reads as TGTGCCAGTAGTATTAATTTAGAAGTTAGCAATCAGCCCCAGCATTTT.

The chain carries TRBV3-1 and TRBJ1-4; D unresolved. Trimming removed 2 bases from V and 11 bases from J, with 21 bases in between. The CDR3 contains 16 residues. Germline V lookup: CDR1 LGHDT, CDR2 YNNKEL (reference sequence). The CDR3 reads CASSQILGGIGYKLFF. CDR3 bases: TGTGCCAGCAGCCAAATACTTGGAGGGATCGGTTATAAACTGTTTTTT.

The rearrangement links TRBV20-1 to TRBJ2-3; D perhaps matches TRBD2 (5 bases). Germline assignment: CDR1 DFQATT and CDR2 SNEGSKA (reference sequence). This CDR3 comprises 13 residues. Trimming removed 7 bases from V and 2 bases from J, with 13 bases in between. The CDR3 DNA reads TGCAGTGTTTTAGCGCTTTCCACAGATACGCAGTATTTT. Translated, it gives CSVLALSTDTQYF.

This clonotype was seen a handful of times. The V gene is TRBV6-6, the J gene TRBJ2-1; maybe TRBD1 (6 bases). V shed 5 bases and J shed 2 bases, with 13 bases lying between them. The CDR3 covers 15 residues. Germline CDR1 is MNHNY and CDR2 is SVGAGI (reference sequence). The CDR3, as DNA: TGTGCCAGCAGTGCCCAGGGGCAGGCCTACAATGAGCAGTTCTTC. It specifies CASSAQGQAYNEQFF.

The genes are TRBV6-5 and TRBJ1-1; TRBD1 might be the D (5 bases). Between the trimmed V and J ends, which lost 0 bases and 4 bases, there was a span of 15 bases. Germline V gene data show CDR1 as MNHEY and CDR2 as SVGAGI. This CDR3 has 16 amino acids. CDR3 region: CASSYSSWRGITEAFF. The CDR3, as DNA: TGTGCCAGCAGTTACTCGAGCTGGAGGGGTATCACTGAAGCTTTCTTT.

This clonotype came up a few times. The chain employs TRBV10-3 and TRBJ2-7; 8 bases agree with TRBD2. Germline values: CDR1 ENHRY, CDR2 SYGVKD. This CDR3 contains 15 residues. J gave up 2 bases and V 5 bases, and 8 bases lay outside the gene matches. The CDR3 is CAISRTAGLAYEQYF. The DNA of the CDR3 is TGTGCCATCAGTCGGACTGCGGGACTAGCCTACGAGCAGTACTTC.

As regards this clonotype: One end of the junction does not line up with germline, which may come from a read error. The rearrangement uses TRBV7-2 and TRBJ1-5, with 7 bases matching TRBD1. This CDR3 spans 14 amino acids. Germline V gene sequence: CDR1 SGHTA, CDR2 FQGNSA. Here the CDR3 DNA reads TGTGCCAGCAGCTGGAGGACAGGCAATCTGCCCCAGCATTTT. Translated, it gives CASSWRTGNLPQHF.

This clonotype was seen more than once but under ten times. The genes are TRBV20-1 and TRBJ2-3; D is possibly TRBD1 or TRBD2 (8 bases each). The V gene's germline CDR1 is DFQATT and CDR2 SNEGSKA (reference sequence). Deletions cut 5 bases from V and 4 bases from J, with 19 bases between. The CDR3 spans 15 residues. The chain's CDR3 is CSAPRGGQAPDTQYF. The CDR3 DNA follows: TGCAGTGCTCCCCGGGGGGGACAGGCTCCAGATACGCAGTATTTT.

The chain carries TRBV3-1 and TRBJ2-7; 7 bases are shared with TRBD1. J lost 0 bases, V lost 4 bases, and 9 bases had no gene match. Germline assignment: CDR1 LGHDT and CDR2 YNNKEL (reference sequence). This CDR3 is 16 amino acids long. Here the CDR3 DNA reads TGTGCCAGCAGCCCCCTACAGGGGATCCGCTCCTACGAGCAGTACTTC. Protein product: CASSPLQGIRSYEQYF.

This chain links TRBV20-1 with TRBJ1-4; D is unresolved. The CDR3 length is 13 residues. Germline CDR1 reads DFQATT; CDR2 reads SNEGSKA (reference sequence). The ends were cut back, 0 bases at V and 5 bases at J, with 7 bases in the middle. The CDR3 is CSAREGVNEKLFF. The DNA for the CDR3 is TGCAGTGCTAGAGAGGGAGTCAATGAAAAACTGTTTTTT.

V is TRBV6-2 or TRBV6-3 and J is TRBJ2-1; D is uncertain. The J call may be faulty, since TRBJ2-7 better matches the DNA end. This CDR3 contains 15 residues. Per the germline V gene, CDR1 is MNHEY and CDR2 is SVGEGT. CDR3 in DNA: TGTGCCAGCAGCTCCCAGTGGAGCTCCTACAATGAGCAGTACTTC. This codes for CASSSQWSSYNEQYF.

This clonotype was picked up a small number of times. This rearrangement joins TRBV7-2 to TRBJ1-3, with D perhaps matching TRBD1 (6 bases). Germline V CDR1 and CDR2: SGHTA, FQGNSA. The CDR3 sequence is 13 residues long. V was cut by 5 bases and J by 4 bases, with 9 bases left in between. CDR3 DNA sequence: TGTGCCAGCAGCCCTGGACAGGGAAACACCATATATTTT. Translating it yields CASSPGQGNTIYF. Supplemented by reference TRBV7-2 and TRBJ1-3, the full variable domain reads GAGVSQSPSNKVTEKGKDVELRCDPISGHTALYWYRQSLGQGLEFLIYFQGNSAPDKSGLPSDRFSAERTGGSVSTLTIQRTQQEDSAVYLCASSPGQGNTIYFGEGSWLTVV.

This clonotype was seen more than once but under ten times. CDR3 loop: CASSFRTNTNEQFF. The CDR3 DNA reads TGTGCCAGCAGCTTTCGGACTAATACTAATGAGCAGTTCTTC. V gene TRBV11-3 combines with J gene TRBJ2-1, with D possibly being TRBD2 (6 bases). This CDR3 is 14 amino acids long. V was cut by 3 bases and J by 7 bases, with 13 bases left in between. Per the germline V gene, CDR1 is SGHNT and CDR2 is YENEEA. Full variable domain (rest looked up from reference TRBV11-3 and TRBJ2-1): EAGVVQSPRYKIIEKKQPVAFWCNPISGHNTLYWYLQNLGQGPELLIRYENEEAVDDSQLPKDRFSAERLKGVDSTLKIQPAELGDSAVYLCASSFRTNTNEQFFGPGTRLTVL.

V gene TRBV7-2 combines with J gene TRBJ2-1, with D possibly being TRBD1 (5 bases). Germline CDR1 and CDR2: SGHTA and FQGNSA. The CDR3 runs 13 residues. With 5 bases removed from V and 8 bases from J, the gap between germline ends came to 13 bases. For the CDR3, the DNA is TGTGCCAGCAGCCCCCTCCAGGGTCATGAGCAGTTCTTC. It yields the protein CASSPLQGHEQFF.

This clonotype was found a few times. V and J are TRBV18 and TRBJ2-1, with 8 bases fitting TRBD2. V lost 2 bases, J lost 1 base, and 4 bases stayed unmatched. The CDR3 loop spans 16 amino acids. Germline CDR1 is KGHSH and CDR2 is LQKENI. The CDR3 DNA is TGTGCCAGCTCACCAACAGCGGGGGTTTCCTACAATGAGCAGTTCTTC. Residues: CASSPTAGVSYNEQFF.